This TCR beta chain was observed in a study of blood T cell repertoires in COVID-19. Clones were read by immunoSEQ multiplex PCR, and TCRdb kept only the in-frame ones, dropping some. The sample holds 130,000 to 150,000 clones, about 90% seen once. The V gene end was trimmed by 2 bases and the J gene end by 4 bases; junction bases not matched to a gene: 4. This CDR3 has 13 residues. CDR1 is GTSNPN and CDR2 is SVGIG in the germline V gene (reference sequence). The clonotype was recovered from a man in his forties or fifties who had recovered from COVID-19. The chain couples TRBV30 to TRBJ2-7, with 8 positions matching TRBD1. The source material was peripheral blood. CDR3: CAWSPGQVYEQYF. CDR3 nucleotide sequence: TGTGCCTGGAGTCCGGGACAGGTATACGAGCAGTACTTC.